A single sample is the source of the 21 T cell receptor beta chains below, sequenced in a study of T-cell reconstitution after alpha-beta-depleted transplantation in children. The authors prepared the TCRbeta library with unique molecular identifiers. TCRdb ran MiXCR on the PCR reads and lists one entry per CDR3 protein. The repertoire holds a few hundred thousand distinct CDR3 sequences, with 43% as singletons. Source: PBMCs, taken before TCRalphabeta/CD19-depleted stem cell transplant. Source of these receptors: a girl aged 2-10 years with aplastic anemia, due to receive a stem cell transplant.

CDR3 in DNA: TGTGCCAGCAGGACCTTTGCTGAAGCTTTCTTT. The encoded protein is CASRTFAEAFF. The gene calls are TRBV28 and TRBJ1-1; the D is unclear. Germline V gives CDR1 MDHEN, CDR2 SYDVKM. The CDR3 length is 11 residues. The ends were cut back, 6 bases at V and 6 bases at J, with 8 bases in the middle.

This chain uses TRBV20-1 with TRBJ2-1; the D is unclear. CDR1 and CDR2 from the germline V gene are DFQATT and SNEGSKA (reference sequence). Trimming cost V 5 bases and J 15 bases, with 17 bases left between them. CDR3 length equals 11 residues. CDR3 in DNA: TGCAGTGCTCACACTCCAACTGGACGGTTCTTC. Translation: CSAHTPTGRFF.

This sequence joins TRBV28 and TRBJ1-3; D is ambiguous. CDR3 length: 18 residues. V was shortened by 6 bases and J by 0 bases, with 21 bases between the two germline ends. CDR1 and CDR2 from the germline V gene are MDHEN and SYDVKM. The CDR3 region has the DNA TGTGCCAGCAGGGCCCCACTTAGGGAGGGAGACTCTGGAAACACCATATATTTT. Translated: CASRAPLREGDSGNTIYF.

The V gene is TRBV19, the J gene TRBJ1-1, with D hard to call. Trimming cost V 4 bases and J 7 bases, with 7 bases left between them. The CDR3 has 11 amino acids. Germline V gene sequence: CDR1 LNHDA, CDR2 SQIVND (reference sequence). CDR3 DNA sequence: TGTGCCAGTAGTAAGGCCCGTGAAGCTTTCTTT. As protein: CASSKAREAFF.

This clonotype was recorded only once. V usage is TRBV5-1 and J usage is TRBJ2-3; D is ambiguous. V was trimmed by 4 bases and J by 0 bases, leaving 6 bases between them. This CDR3 is 13 amino acids long. The germline gives CDR1 SGHRS, CDR2 YFSETQ. Here the CDR3 DNA reads TGCGCCAGCAGCACTTACAGCACAGATACGCAGTATTTT. This codes for CASSTYSTDTQYF.

The J gene is TRBJ2-3, the V gene TRBV19, with TRBD2 as a possible D gene (6 bases). Trimming shortened V by 10 bases and J by 2 bases, and 22 bases separated the two germline ends. Germline V gives CDR1 LNHDA, CDR2 SQIVND (reference sequence). The CDR3 consists of 16 residues. The CDR3 protein is CATNGRRERATDTQYF. As DNA, the CDR3 is TGTGCCACCAATGGGAGGAGGGAGCGGGCCACAGATACGCAGTATTTT.

V is TRBV3-1 and J is TRBJ2-1; 11 nucleotides agree with TRBD2. Germline V CDR1 and CDR2: LGHDT, YNNKEL (reference sequence). Unmatched junction bases numbered 10, after V lost 3 bases and J lost 9 bases. This CDR3 has 16 residues. The CDR3 DNA sequence: TGTGCCAGCAGCCAGACGACTAGCGGGGCTTCGCGTGAGCAGTTCTTC. It codes for CASSQTTSGASREQFF.

This chain connects TRBV7-8 to TRBJ2-3; D is unresolved. The germline V gene encodes CDR1 SGHVS and CDR2 FQNEAQ. The CDR3 covers 12 residues. The V gene lost 1 base and the J gene lost 5 bases, with 4 bases spanning the gap. The CDR3 sequence: CASSLERDTQYF. Written as DNA, the CDR3 is TGTGCCAGCAGCTTAGAAAGAGATACGCAGTATTTT.

The CDR3 spells CSAGLAGMNTGELFF. The CDR3 region has the DNA TGCAGTGCTGGGCTAGCGGGGATGAACACCGGGGAGCTGTTTTTT. V usage is TRBV20-1 and J usage is TRBJ2-2, with 9 positions matching TRBD2. The CDR3 has 15 residues. CDR1 is DFQATT, CDR2 SNEGSKA, per germline (reference sequence). Trimming took 5 bases from V and 1 from J; bases not matched to a gene: 5.

V is TRBV5-8 and J is TRBJ1-5; 9 nucleotides agree with TRBD1. Germline-derived CDR1 and CDR2 are SGHTS and YDEGEE. J gave up 5 bases and V 0 bases, and 3 bases lay outside the gene matches. The CDR3 runs to 15 residues. The CDR3 DNA reads as TGTGCCAGCAGCTTGGCAGGGACAGGGCATCAGCCCCAGCATTTT. This translates into CASSLAGTGHQPQHF.

The rearrangement joins TRBV5-1 to TRBJ2-7, with 7 bases matching TRBD1. V gave up 4 bases and J gave up 6 bases; unmatched junction bases: 10. This CDR3 comprises 14 residues. Germline V CDR1 and CDR2: SGHRS, YFSETQ. CDR3 region: CASSPTRQGGEQYF. CDR3 bases: TGCGCCAGCAGCCCCACTCGACAGGGCGGCGAGCAGTACTTC.

This clonotype was seen many times. The rearrangement uses TRBV7-6 and TRBJ2-2; D call uncertain. Germline V CDR1 and CDR2: SGHVS, FNYEAQ. Deletions cut 0 bases from V and 6 bases from J, with 8 bases between. This CDR3 has 14 residues. The CDR3 sequence: CASSLARRAGELFF. Written as DNA, the CDR3 is TGTGCCAGCAGCTTAGCGCGTCGTGCCGGGGAGCTGTTTTTT.

The chain combines TRBV7-9 with TRBJ1-2; D ambiguous. The germline gives CDR1 SEHNR, CDR2 FQNEAQ (reference sequence). The CDR3 length is 15 residues. The V end lost 4 bases, the J end lost 0 bases, and 12 bases lay between the germline ends. The CDR3 reads CASSSTNSPNYGYTF. The CDR3 nucleotides are TGTGCCAGCAGCTCCACTAACAGCCCTAACTATGGCTACACCTTC.

V and J are TRBV10-3 and TRBJ2-7; perhaps TRBD1 as D (7 bases). This CDR3 is built from 15 residues. Germline loops: CDR1 ENHRY, CDR2 SYGVKD. With 4 bases removed from V and 4 bases from J, the gap between germline ends came to 17 bases. DNA of the CDR3: TGTGCCATCAGTGCGGGAGACAGGGACTTTTACGAGCAGTACTTC. This translates into CAISAGDRDFYEQYF.

This clonotype has a handful of counts. J is TRBJ2-1 and V is TRBV20-1; TRBD2 matches at 9 bases. The CDR3 extends over 13 amino acids. V was pared by 7 bases and J by 5 bases, with 6 bases of the junction left unmatched. Germline loops: CDR1 DFQATT, CDR2 SNEGSKA (reference sequence). CDR3 region: CSVVGTSNNEQFF. The CDR3, as DNA: TGCAGTGTGGTAGGGACTAGCAACAATGAGCAGTTCTTC.

This rearrangement joins TRBV6-5 to TRBJ1-4, with D unclear. Deletions cut 2 bases from V and 8 bases from J, with 18 bases between. The CDR3 contains 16 residues. CDR1 is MNHEY, CDR2 SVGAGI, per germline. CDR3 sequence reads: CASSYPNSASGEKLFF. In nucleotides, the CDR3 is TGTGCCAGCAGTTACCCAAATTCGGCCTCGGGGGAAAAACTGTTTTTT.

V usage is TRBV5-6 and J usage is TRBJ2-3; 10 nucleotides agree with TRBD1. Germline-derived CDR1 and CDR2 are SGHDT and YYEEEE. The CDR3 covers 16 residues. J was trimmed by 1 base and V by 0 bases; bases with no gene match: 2. The CDR3 DNA reads TGTGCCAGCAGCTTGGAGACAGGGGGCGGCACAGATACGCAGTATTTT. Its translation is CASSLETGGGTDTQYF. Looking up the rest from reference TRBV5-6 and TRBJ2-3 gives the full variable domain: DAGVTQSPTHLIKTRGQQVTLRCSPKSGHDTVSWYQQALGQGPQFIFQYYEEEERQRGNFPDRFSGHQFPNYSSELNVNALLLGDSALYLCASSLETGGGTDTQYFGPGTRLTVL.

This clonotype was seen many times. The V and J genes are TRBV20-1 and TRBJ2-7, with 13 bases fitting TRBD2. The CDR3 runs to 15 residues. Germline CDR1 reads DFQATT; CDR2 reads SNEGSKA (reference sequence). V lost 1 base, J lost 2 bases, and 2 bases stayed unmatched. In DNA form, the CDR3 reads TGCAGTGCTAGAGGACTAGCGGGAGGAGCCTACGAGCAGTACTTC. It translates to CSARGLAGGAYEQYF.

The rearrangement joins TRBV27 to TRBJ1-4; TRBD1 might be the D (6 bases). Looked up from germline, CDR1 is MNHEY and CDR2 is SMNVEV (reference sequence). Trimming cost V 5 bases and J 5 bases, with 15 bases left between them. The CDR3 runs to 15 residues. CDR3 sequence (DNA): TGTGCCAGCAGTCCCCTGTTGGGGGCCAATGAAAAACTGTTTTTT. Protein sequence: CASSPLLGANEKLFF.

The V call is TRBV28, the J call TRBJ1-5; no reliable D call. This CDR3 is 13 amino acids long. The V end was cut by 6 bases, the J end by 0 bases, with 6 bases between. Per germline, CDR1 MDHEN and CDR2 SYDVKM. The CDR3 sequence is CASSRNSNQPQHF. In DNA form, the CDR3 reads TGTGCCAGCAGCCGGAATAGCAATCAGCCCCAGCATTTT. The variable domain in full, with the rest retrieved from reference TRBV28 and TRBJ1-5, is DVKVTQSSRYLVKRTGEKVFLECVQDMDHENMFWYRQDPGLGLRLIYFSYDVKMKEKGDIPEGYSVSREKKERFSLILESASTNQTSMYLCASSRNSNQPQHFGDGTRLSIL.

This clonotype was counted many times. The chain recombines TRBV12-3 or TRBV12-4 with TRBJ2-2, with 11 positions matching TRBD2. V was clipped by 5 bases and J by 5 bases; unmatched bases: 7. There are 16 residues in the CDR3. The CDR3 DNA is TGTGCCAGCAGTGGTAGCGGGAGGGCCAGAACCGGGGAGCTGTTTTTT. Protein: CASSGSGRARTGELFF.